The sequence of this T cell receptor (beta chain) was determined in a study of blood T cell repertoires in COVID-19. The overall study: Acute and convalescent COVID-19 samples came from the United States, Italy and Spain. Sources were T cells, B-cell-depleted T cells, or PBMCs; the material itself was cDNA or gDNA.

Authors' methods: Amplification of reference gene primers provided the estimated nucleated cell counts. TCRdb's table, derived via immunoSEQ multiplex PCR, lists solely in-frame clones and lacks some. The DNA was the basis for D and trimming; V, J and clone size are from that table. This table holds about 62,000 clones, 70% to 90% found once. This CDR3 spans 13 amino acids. CDR1 is SGHTA, CDR2 FQGNSA, per germline. The germline V and J ends were trimmed by 4 bases and 0 bases, with 4 bases remaining between them. V gene TRBV7-2 combines with J gene TRBJ1-5; D is uncertain. The sequenced sample was peripheral blood. This clonotype was obtained from a woman of 80 years or more with acute or convalescent COVID-19. The CDR3 loop is CASSSDSNQPQHF. Here the CDR3 DNA reads TGTGCCAGCAGCTCAGATAGCAATCAGCCCCAGCATTTT.